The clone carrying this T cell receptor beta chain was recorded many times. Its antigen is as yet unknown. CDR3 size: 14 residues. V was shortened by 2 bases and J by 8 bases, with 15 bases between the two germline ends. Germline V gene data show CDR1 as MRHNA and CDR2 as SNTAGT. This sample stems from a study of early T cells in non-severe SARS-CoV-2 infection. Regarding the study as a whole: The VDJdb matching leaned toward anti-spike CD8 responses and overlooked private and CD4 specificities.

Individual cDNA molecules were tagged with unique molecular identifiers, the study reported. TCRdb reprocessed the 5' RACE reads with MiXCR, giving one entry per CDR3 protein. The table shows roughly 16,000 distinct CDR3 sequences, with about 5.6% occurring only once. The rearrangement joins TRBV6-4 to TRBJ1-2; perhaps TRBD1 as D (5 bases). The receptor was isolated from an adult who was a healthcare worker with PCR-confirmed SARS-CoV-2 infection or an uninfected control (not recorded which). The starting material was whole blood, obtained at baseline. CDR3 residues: CASSDNPGSSGYTF. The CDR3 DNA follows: TGTGCCAGCAGTGACAATCCAGGGTCGTCGGGCTACACCTTC.